This TCR beta chain comes out of a study of CD8 T cells in ankylosing spondylitis. 5'-RACE, quantitative and with molecular barcodes, yielded the TCR beta libraries. TCRdb called the 5' RACE reads again in MiXCR, with one record for every CDR3 protein. The table has roughly 180,000 distinct CDR3 sequences, under 14% seen once. The study's findings and limits: Significant enrichment of disease-linked clones was reportedly seen in matched ankylosing spondylitis synovial fluid. A number of the motif variants had already been described in reactive arthritis synovial fluid and blood. Blood from ankylosing spondylitis patients appeared to carry a characteristic roughly 8-variant TCR beta motif.

CDR3 length: 18 amino acids. The V gene end was trimmed by 3 bases and the J gene end by 0 bases; junction bases not matched to a gene: 7. Germline CDR1 reads LGHNA; CDR2 reads YSLEER. This clonotype was recorded a few times. Its antigen is not known. This chain links TRBV4-3 with TRBJ2-2, with TRBD2 matching over 10 bases. The receptor was derived from a male donor with ankylosing spondylitis or in good health (not recorded which). The sequencing input was blood, either unsorted or a sorted T cell fraction (not recorded which). The CDR3 DNA sequence: TGCGCCAGCAGCCAGGACCTAGCGGGGGCCTCGAACACCGGGGAGCTGTTTTTT. Residues: CASSQDLAGASNTGELFF.